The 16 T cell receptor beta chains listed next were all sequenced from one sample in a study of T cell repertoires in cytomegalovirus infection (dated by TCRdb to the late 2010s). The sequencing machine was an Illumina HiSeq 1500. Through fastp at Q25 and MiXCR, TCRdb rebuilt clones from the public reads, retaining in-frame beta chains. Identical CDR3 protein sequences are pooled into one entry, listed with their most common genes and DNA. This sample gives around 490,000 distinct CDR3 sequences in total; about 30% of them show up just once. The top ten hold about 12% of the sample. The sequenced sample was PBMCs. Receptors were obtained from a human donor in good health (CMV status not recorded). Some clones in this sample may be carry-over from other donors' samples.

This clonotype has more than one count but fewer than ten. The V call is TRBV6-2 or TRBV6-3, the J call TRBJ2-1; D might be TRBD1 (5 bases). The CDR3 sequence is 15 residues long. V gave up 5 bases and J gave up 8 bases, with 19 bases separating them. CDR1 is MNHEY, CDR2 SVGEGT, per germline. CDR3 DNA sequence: TGTGCCAGCAGTCAACCCGGCAGGGCTATTCATGAGCAGTTCTTC. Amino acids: CASSQPGRAIHEQFF.

The CDR3 DNA sequence: TGCAGTGCTAGAGATCCAGCGGGAGGTTCCGTACTCACAGATACGCAGTATTTT. Translating it yields CSARDPAGGSVLTDTQYF. The rearrangement joins TRBV20-1 to TRBJ2-3; TRBD2 aligns across 9 bases. The CDR3 is 18 residues long. The junction had 12 bases not matched to a gene; V was cut back by 0 bases and J by 2 bases. Germline V CDR1 and CDR2: DFQATT, SNEGSKA (reference sequence).

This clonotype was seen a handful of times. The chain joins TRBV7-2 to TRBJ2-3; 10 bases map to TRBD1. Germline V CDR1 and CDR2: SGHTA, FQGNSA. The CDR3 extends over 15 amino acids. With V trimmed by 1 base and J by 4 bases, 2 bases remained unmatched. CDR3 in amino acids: CASSLEGQGPDTQYF. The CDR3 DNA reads TGTGCCAGCAGCTTAGAGGGACAGGGGCCAGATACGCAGTATTTT.

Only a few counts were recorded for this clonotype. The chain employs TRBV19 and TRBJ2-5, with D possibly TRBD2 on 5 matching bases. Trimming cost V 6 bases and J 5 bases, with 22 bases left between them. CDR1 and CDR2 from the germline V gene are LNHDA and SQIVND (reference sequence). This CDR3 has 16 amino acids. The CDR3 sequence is CASSHILGAKGETQYF. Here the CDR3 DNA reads TGTGCCAGTAGCCATATCTTGGGAGCTAAAGGGGAGACCCAGTACTTC.

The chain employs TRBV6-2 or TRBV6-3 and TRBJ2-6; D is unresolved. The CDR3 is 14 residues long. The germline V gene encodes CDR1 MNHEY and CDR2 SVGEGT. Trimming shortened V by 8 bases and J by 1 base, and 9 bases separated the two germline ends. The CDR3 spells CASRTESGANVLTF. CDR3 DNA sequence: TGTGCCAGCCGAACGGAGTCTGGGGCCAACGTCCTGACTTTC.

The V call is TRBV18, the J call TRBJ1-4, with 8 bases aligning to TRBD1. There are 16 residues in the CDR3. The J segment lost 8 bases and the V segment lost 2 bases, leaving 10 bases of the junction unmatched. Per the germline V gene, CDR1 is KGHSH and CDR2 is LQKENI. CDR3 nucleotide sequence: TGTGCCAGCTCACCAAGGACAGGGCTTTCGGGGGAAAAACTGTTTTTT. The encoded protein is CASSPRTGLSGEKLFF.

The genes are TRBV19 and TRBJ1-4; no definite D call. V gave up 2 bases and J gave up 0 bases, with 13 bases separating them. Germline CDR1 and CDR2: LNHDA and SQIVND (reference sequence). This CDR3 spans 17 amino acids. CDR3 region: CASSIRSPIATNEKLFF. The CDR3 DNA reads TGTGCCAGTAGTATACGATCTCCGATCGCAACTAATGAAAAACTGTTTTTT. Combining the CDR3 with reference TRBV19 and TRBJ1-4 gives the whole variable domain DGGITQSPKYLFRKEGQNVTLSCEQNLNHDAMYWYRQDPGQGLRLIYYSQIVNDFQKGDIAEGYSVSREKKESFPLTVTSAQKNPTAFYLCASSIRSPIATNEKLFFGSGTQLSVL.

The CDR3 sequence is CSARDDTLSNQPQHF. CDR3 DNA sequence: TGCAGTGCTAGAGACGACACCCTTAGCAATCAGCCCCAGCATTTT. V is TRBV20-1 and J is TRBJ1-5; D is unresolved. Trimming cost V 0 bases and J 0 bases, with 9 bases left between them. The CDR3 extends over 15 amino acids. Germline values: CDR1 DFQATT, CDR2 SNEGSKA (reference sequence).

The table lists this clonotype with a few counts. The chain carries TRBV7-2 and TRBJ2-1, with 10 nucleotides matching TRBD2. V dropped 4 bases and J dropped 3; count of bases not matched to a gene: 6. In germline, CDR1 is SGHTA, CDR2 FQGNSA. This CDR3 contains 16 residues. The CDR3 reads CASSSPWTSGYNEQFF. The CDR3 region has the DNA TGTGCCAGCAGCTCGCCTTGGACTAGCGGCTACAATGAGCAGTTCTTC.

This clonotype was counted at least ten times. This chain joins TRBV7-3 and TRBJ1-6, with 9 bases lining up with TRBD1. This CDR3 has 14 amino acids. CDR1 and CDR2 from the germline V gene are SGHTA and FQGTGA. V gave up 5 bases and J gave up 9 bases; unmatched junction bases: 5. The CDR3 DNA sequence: TGTGCCAGCAGCCCTGGACAGGGGACTTCACCCCTCCACTTT. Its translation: CASSPGQGTSPLHF.

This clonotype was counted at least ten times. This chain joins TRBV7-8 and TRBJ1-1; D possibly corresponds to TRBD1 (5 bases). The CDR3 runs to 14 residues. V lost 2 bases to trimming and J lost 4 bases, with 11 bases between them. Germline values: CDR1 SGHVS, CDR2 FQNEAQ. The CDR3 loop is CASSLTGHFTEAFF. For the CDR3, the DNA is TGTGCCAGCAGCTTAACCGGACATTTCACTGAAGCTTTCTTT.

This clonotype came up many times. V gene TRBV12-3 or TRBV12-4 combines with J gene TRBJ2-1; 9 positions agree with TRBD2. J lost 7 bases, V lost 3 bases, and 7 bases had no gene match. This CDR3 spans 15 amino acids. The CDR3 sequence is CASSFGAGGYNEQFF. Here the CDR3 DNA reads TGTGCCAGCAGTTTTGGAGCGGGAGGATATAATGAGCAGTTCTTC.

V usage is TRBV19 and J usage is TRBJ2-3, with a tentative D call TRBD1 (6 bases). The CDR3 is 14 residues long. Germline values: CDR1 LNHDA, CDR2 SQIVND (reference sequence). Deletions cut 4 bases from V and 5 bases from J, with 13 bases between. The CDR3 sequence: CASSKQGDGDTQYF. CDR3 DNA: TGTGCCAGTAGTAAACAGGGCGACGGAGATACGCAGTATTTT.

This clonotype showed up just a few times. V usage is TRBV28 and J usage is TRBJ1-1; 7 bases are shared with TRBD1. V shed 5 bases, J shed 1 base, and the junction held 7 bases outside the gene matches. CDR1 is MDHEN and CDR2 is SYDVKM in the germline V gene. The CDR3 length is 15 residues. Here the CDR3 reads CASSPGRDRNTEAFF. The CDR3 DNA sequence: TGTGCCAGCAGTCCTGGCAGGGACAGGAACACTGAAGCTTTCTTT.

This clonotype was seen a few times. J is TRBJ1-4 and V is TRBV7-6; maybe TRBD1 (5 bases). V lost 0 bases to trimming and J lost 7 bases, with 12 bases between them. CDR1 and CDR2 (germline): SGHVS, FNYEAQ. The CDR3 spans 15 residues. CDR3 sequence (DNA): TGTGCCAGCAGCTTAGCCCAGGGTGAAGGTGAAAAACTGTTTTTT. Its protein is CASSLAQGEGEKLFF.

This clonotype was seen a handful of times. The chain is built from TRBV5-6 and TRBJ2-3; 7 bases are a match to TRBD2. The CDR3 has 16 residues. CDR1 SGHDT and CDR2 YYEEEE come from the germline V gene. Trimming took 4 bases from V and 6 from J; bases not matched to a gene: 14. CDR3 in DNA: TGTGCCAGCAGCCCAGAGACTAGCTGGCGGGAGGATACGCAGTATTTT. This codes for CASSPETSWREDTQYF.